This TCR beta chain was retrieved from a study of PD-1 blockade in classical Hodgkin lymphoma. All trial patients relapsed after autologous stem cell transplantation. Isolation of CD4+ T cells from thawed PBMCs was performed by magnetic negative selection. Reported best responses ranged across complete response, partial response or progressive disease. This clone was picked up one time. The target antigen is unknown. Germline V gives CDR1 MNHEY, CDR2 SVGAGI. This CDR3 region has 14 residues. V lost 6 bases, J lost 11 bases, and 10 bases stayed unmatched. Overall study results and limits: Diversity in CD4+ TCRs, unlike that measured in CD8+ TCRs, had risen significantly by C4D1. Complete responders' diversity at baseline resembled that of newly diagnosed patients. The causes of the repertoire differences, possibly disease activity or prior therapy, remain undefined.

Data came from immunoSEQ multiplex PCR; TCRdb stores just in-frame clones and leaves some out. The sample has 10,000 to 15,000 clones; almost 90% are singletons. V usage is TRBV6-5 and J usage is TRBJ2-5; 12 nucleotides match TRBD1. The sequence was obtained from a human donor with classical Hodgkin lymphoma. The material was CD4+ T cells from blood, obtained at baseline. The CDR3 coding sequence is TGTGCCAGCAGCAACCGGGACAGGGGGCGTAAGCAGTACTTC. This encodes CASSNRDRGRKQYF.